The 12 T cell receptor beta chains presented below share a single source sample, sequenced in a study of beta chain features in type 1 diabetes listed by TCRdb under 2018. Library construction relied on the immunoSEQ multiplex PCR assay. All of the isolated RNA was reverse transcribed with the High Capacity cDNA Reverse Transcription Kit, so expressed TCRB transcripts were sequenced. Drawn from immuneACCESS, this table holds only the in-frame rearrangements with V and J called that TCRdb kept. Clones are partly lost; checked studies trace under half to an unresolved V gene and leave the rest unexplained. The sample table contains 900,000 or so clones; only one count was recorded for about a sixth of them. The ten largest clonotypes hold about 0.025% of the sample. Source material: naive CD4+ T cells from blood. What the cell subset or site label conveys for this sample: true naive CD4+ T cells. Source of these receptors: a woman between 18 and 30 years old in good health.

This clone occurred a few times. The DNA for the CDR3 is TGTGCCAGCAGACTAGCGGGAGGGGCAGATACGCAGTATTTT. It yields the protein CASRLAGGADTQYF. The V call is TRBV7-2, the J call TRBJ2-3, with TRBD2 matching 13 bases. Germline V gene lookup returns CDR1 SGHTA and CDR2 FQGNSA. The CDR3 loop spans 14 amino acids. The junction had 1 base not matched to a gene; V was cut back by 6 bases and J by 4 bases.

For the CDR3, the DNA is TGTGCCAGCAGCCCAAAGGGGCCCCCGTGGACCCAGTACTTC. Amino acid sequence: CASSPKGPPWTQYF. The chain employs TRBV7-9 and TRBJ2-5, with D tentatively TRBD1 (5 bases). Trimming pared 5 bases from V and 7 bases from J, leaving 17 bases between. Germline V CDR1 and CDR2: SEHNR, FQNEAQ (reference sequence). The CDR3 contains 14 residues.

The chain has TRBV11-2 and TRBJ2-1; D is ambiguous. The CDR3 is 12 amino acids. Trimming left V 2 bases short and J 6 bases short, with 5 bases between. Germline CDR1 reads SGHAT; CDR2 reads FQNNGV. This CDR3 reads CASSLNGNEQFF. For the CDR3, the DNA is TGTGCCAGCAGCTTAAATGGCAATGAGCAGTTCTTC. The whole variable domain, filled in from reference TRBV11-2 and TRBJ2-1, reads EAGVAQSPRYKIIEKRQSVAFWCNPISGHATLYWYQQILGQGPKLLIQFQNNGVVDDSQLPKDRFSAERLKGVDSTLKIQPAKLEDSAVYLCASSLNGNEQFFGPGTRLTVL.

This clone was observed a handful of times. The chain joins TRBV7-2 to TRBJ2-1; tentatively, D is TRBD1 (5 bases). The germline gives CDR1 SGHTA, CDR2 FQGNSA. The CDR3 totals 15 residues. Trimming left V 4 bases short and J 7 bases short, with 17 bases between. CDR3: CASSSSSRVGNEQFF. DNA for the CDR3: TGTGCCAGCAGCTCCAGTTCCAGGGTGGGTAATGAGCAGTTCTTC.

V and J are TRBV4-1 and TRBJ2-1; D may correspond to TRBD1 or TRBD2 (6 bases each). CDR3 length: 18 residues. Between the trimmed V and J ends, which lost 0 bases and 5 bases, there was a span of 20 bases. Per the germline V gene, CDR1 is MGHRA and CDR2 is YSYEKL. The CDR3 loop is CASSQDGGAAGEDNEQFF. In nucleotides, the CDR3 is TGCGCCAGCAGCCAAGATGGTGGGGCGGCAGGGGAGGACAATGAGCAGTTCTTC.

The V and J genes are TRBV4-2 and TRBJ1-4; TRBD1 agrees at 10 bases. The germline V gene encodes CDR1 LGHNA and CDR2 YNFKEQ. With V trimmed by 1 base and J by 6 bases, 5 bases remained unmatched. This CDR3 is built from 16 residues. CDR3 protein: CASSQVEGQGDEKLFF. The CDR3 DNA sequence: TGTGCCAGCAGCCAAGTGGAAGGACAGGGGGATGAAAAACTGTTTTTT.

This sequence joins TRBV7-2 and TRBJ1-2; possible D gene TRBD1, 6 bases. The germline gives CDR1 SGHTA, CDR2 FQGNSA. Deletions cut 6 bases from V and 1 base from J, with 15 bases between. This CDR3 is built from 15 residues. CDR3 bases: TGTGCCAGCAGGGAGACGACAGGAAGTAACTATGGCTACACCTTC. Translated: CASRETTGSNYGYTF.

V and J are TRBV19 and TRBJ2-5; D remains ambiguous. Trimming cost V 9 bases and J 0 bases, with 14 bases left between them. CDR3 size: 14 residues. Germline values: CDR1 LNHDA, CDR2 SQIVND (reference sequence). The CDR3 sequence: CASSSSRYQETQYF. The CDR3 bases are TGTGCCAGCTCGAGCAGTCGGTACCAAGAGACCCAGTACTTC.

A few counts support this clone. The chain recombines TRBV28 with TRBJ1-1; possible D gene TRBD1, 5 bases. Germline CDR1 is MDHEN and CDR2 is SYDVKM. V lost 5 bases and J lost 4, with 11 bases in between. CDR3 length: 13 residues. The CDR3 nucleotides read TGTGCCAGCAGTCGCCCAGGGAGCACTGAAGCTTTCTTT. This codes for CASSRPGSTEAFF.

The CDR3: CASGQGTETQYF. The CDR3 nucleotides are TGTGCCAGCGGACAGGGGACAGAGACCCAGTACTTC. The rearrangement uses TRBV28 and TRBJ2-5; 9 positions agree with TRBD1. The trim removed 8 bases at V and 4 bases at J, leaving 2 bases unmatched. This CDR3 is 12 amino acids long. In germline, CDR1 is MDHEN, CDR2 SYDVKM.

The chain joins TRBV27 to TRBJ2-3, with D perhaps TRBD1 (5 bases). V dropped 2 bases and J dropped 10 bases, with 10 bases sitting between them. CDR1 is MNHEY, CDR2 SMNVEV, per germline (reference sequence). The CDR3 spans 12 residues. The CDR3 loop reads CASSLGLGAQYF. In DNA, the CDR3 is TGTGCCAGCAGTTTAGGGCTAGGGGCGCAGTATTTT.

The chain uses TRBV7-3 and TRBJ2-3, with 14 bases lining up with TRBD2. The V and J ends lost 5 bases and 4 bases, in that order; junction bases with no gene match: 2. The V gene's germline CDR1 is SGHTA and CDR2 FQGTGA. The CDR3 is 15 residues long. Written as DNA, the CDR3 is TGTGCCAGCAGCGTGGGACTAGCGGGAGCAGATACGCAGTATTTT. Its protein is CASSVGLAGADTQYF.